In this sample, the clone carrying this TCR beta chain turned up a few times. In the original analysis: Quantification of nucleated cells was approximated via reference gene primer amplification. Some clones are missing from TCRdb's copy, which holds only in-frame ones; the method was immunoSEQ multiplex PCR. The V and J calls and clone size are taken from that table; D and trimming were inferred from the DNA. The sample yields 120,000 to 150,000 clones, approximately 82% seen once. The sample originates from a study of blood T cell repertoires in COVID-19. Study at large: Whether acute or convalescent, the COVID-19 samples came from the United States, Italy and Spain. T cells, B-cell-depleted T cells, or PBMCs supplied cDNA or gDNA.

Per the germline V gene, CDR1 is SGHTA and CDR2 is FQGNSA. The CDR3 spans 15 residues. V lost 3 bases to trimming and J lost 0 bases, with 9 bases between them. This TCR was sampled from a human donor with acute or convalescent COVID-19. The donor label of this sample is uncertain. The sequenced sample consisted of peripheral blood. The chain employs TRBV7-2 and TRBJ2-1, with TRBD2 as a possible D gene (6 bases). DNA of the CDR3: TGTGCCAGCAGCTTTGTGACTAGCTCCTACAATGAGCAGTTCTTC. Translation gives CASSFVTSSYNEQFF. Drawing the rest from reference TRBV7-2 and TRBJ2-1, the complete variable domain is GAGVSQSPSNKVTEKGKDVELRCDPISGHTALYWYRQSLGQGLEFLIYFQGNSAPDKSGLPSDRFSAERTGGSVSTLTIQRTQQEDSAVYLCASSFVTSSYNEQFFGPGTRLTVL.